Shown below are 15 T cell receptor beta chains from a single sample sequenced in a study of early stage breast cancer tumors. Assay used: immunoSEQ multiplex PCR; TCRdb lists only in-frame clones, some missing. The data show about 30,000 clones, with roughly four fifths seen just once and 10% held by the top ten. The sequenced sample consisted of breast tumor tissue. Receptors were obtained from a person in their thirties with breast cancer.

This chain connects TRBV7-3 to TRBJ2-3; 10 positions agree with TRBD2. CDR1 is SGHTA, CDR2 FQGTGA, per germline. J lost 2 bases, V lost 5 bases, and 10 bases had no gene match. This CDR3 comprises 17 residues. CDR3 amino acids: CASSRGLSGGHTDTQYF. The CDR3 nucleotides are TGTGCCAGCAGCCGAGGGCTTAGCGGGGGGCACACAGATACGCAGTATTTT.

The chain has TRBV9 and TRBJ2-3; 8 bases are a match to TRBD2. The CDR3 sequence is 16 residues long. V was pared by 6 bases and J by 5 bases, with 14 bases of the junction left unmatched. The germline CDR1 and CDR2 sequences are SGDLS and YYNGEE. CDR3 in amino acids: CASNSDEAGAGDTQYF. As DNA, the CDR3 is TGTGCCAGCAATTCAGACGAAGCGGGAGCGGGAGATACGCAGTATTTT.

This chain connects TRBV11-2 to TRBJ2-1, with a tentative D call TRBD1 (6 bases). Germline CDR1 and CDR2: SGHAT and FQNNGV. The CDR3 length is 16 residues. The germline V and J ends were trimmed by 6 bases and 4 bases, with 19 bases remaining between them. The CDR3 is CASRGAGDKSYNEQFF. The CDR3 region has the DNA TGTGCCAGCAGGGGAGCCGGGGACAAAAGTTACAATGAGCAGTTCTTC.

The rearrangement joins TRBV6-5 to TRBJ1-1, with D hard to call. Looked up from germline, CDR1 is MNHEY and CDR2 is SVGAGI. This CDR3 is built from 14 residues. V lost 2 bases and J 2 bases, leaving 9 bases between the germline ends. The CDR3: CASSYVGSNTEAFF. CDR3 in DNA: TGTGCCAGCAGTTACGTCGGTTCTAACACTGAAGCTTTCTTT.

The chain couples TRBV23-1 to TRBJ2-3, with D possibly TRBD1 on 6 matching bases. TRBV23-1 is given ORF status, its function remaining uncertain. The V end was cut by 1 base, the J end by 2 bases, with 13 bases between. The CDR3 runs 16 residues. In nucleotides, the CDR3 is TGCGCCAGCAGTCAATGTGGACAGCTTTTCACAGATACGCAGTATTTT. Translating gives CASSQCGQLFTDTQYF.

The count of this clone is one. V and J are TRBV5-1 and TRBJ2-1; D gene ambiguous. In germline, CDR1 is SGHRS, CDR2 YFSETQ. The ends were cut back, 2 bases at V and 9 bases at J, with 9 bases in the middle. This CDR3 contains 12 residues. CDR3 coding DNA: TGCGCCAGCAGCTTTGTATTCCGTGAGCAGTTCTTC. It encodes CASSFVFREQFF.

The chain couples TRBV18 to TRBJ1-2, with 11 bases identical to TRBD1. V lost 0 bases, J lost 7 bases, and 1 base stayed unmatched. The germline V gene has CDR1 KGHSH and CDR2 LQKENI. This CDR3 comprises 14 residues. CDR3: CASSPPGQGVGYTF. As DNA, the CDR3 is TGTGCCAGCTCACCACCGGGACAGGGGGTTGGCTACACCTTC.

The CDR3 sequence is CASSLAFQGYEQYF. CDR3 coding DNA: TGTGCCAGCAGCTTAGCGTTCCAGGGCTACGAGCAGTACTTC. The gene calls are TRBV7-6 and TRBJ2-7; TRBD1 is a possible D gene (5 bases). Trimming stripped 0 bases from V and 3 bases from J, with 9 bases between. The CDR3 has 14 amino acids. CDR1 is SGHVS, CDR2 FNYEAQ, per germline.

The chain recombines TRBV19 with TRBJ1-5; 11 nucleotides align to TRBD1. CDR3 length: 16 residues. V was pared by 5 bases and J by 6 bases, with 9 bases of the junction left unmatched. CDR1 is LNHDA and CDR2 is SQIVND in the germline V gene (reference sequence). The CDR3 here is CASSPDGTGGAQPQHF. The DNA of the CDR3 is TGTGCCAGTAGTCCAGACGGGACAGGGGGAGCTCAGCCCCAGCATTTT.

This rearrangement joins TRBV10-2 to TRBJ2-7, with D hard to call. Trimming stripped 3 bases from V and 2 bases from J, with 8 bases between. The CDR3 totals 13 residues. From germline, CDR1 is WSHSY and CDR2 SAAADI. CDR3 loop: CASSDPNTYEQYF. CDR3 nucleotide sequence: TGCGCCAGCAGTGATCCAAATACCTACGAGCAGTACTTC.

V gene TRBV7-6 combines with J gene TRBJ2-1; TRBD2 is a possible D gene (6 bases). Trimming shortened V by 5 bases and J by 4 bases, and 27 bases separated the two germline ends. Germline assignment: CDR1 SGHVS and CDR2 FNYEAQ. This CDR3 spans 19 amino acids. The DNA for the CDR3 is TGTGCCAGCAGCATTACCCTAGGGGCTAGCGCGAGTACTTACAATGAGCAGTTCTTC. It translates to CASSITLGASASTYNEQFF.

This clone was observed a handful of times. The chain carries TRBV19 and TRBJ2-7, with D unclear. The germline V gene encodes CDR1 LNHDA and CDR2 SQIVND (reference sequence). The length of the CDR3 is 15 residues. V shed 5 bases and J shed 0 bases, with 14 bases lying between them. CDR3 sequence: CASSLHPSTSYEQYF. The CDR3 DNA follows: TGTGCCAGTAGTTTGCATCCTTCTACCTCCTACGAGCAGTACTTC. The complete variable domain, with remaining parts taken from reference TRBV19 and TRBJ2-7, reads DGGITQSPKYLFRKEGQNVTLSCEQNLNHDAMYWYRQDPGQGLRLIYYSQIVNDFQKGDIAEGYSVSREKKESFPLTVTSAQKNPTAFYLCASSLHPSTSYEQYFGPGTRLTVT.

The rearrangement links TRBV5-6 to TRBJ1-5; TRBD1 agrees at 9 bases. Germline CDR1 is SGHDT and CDR2 is YYEEEE. Trimming at V came to 4 bases and at J to 3 bases, leaving 8 bases not matched to a gene. This CDR3 spans 16 amino acids. For the CDR3, the DNA is TGTGCCAGCAGCACGGGACAGGGCCGATTCAATCAGCCCCAGCATTTT. This translates into CASSTGQGRFNQPQHF. Full variable domain (outside the CDR3, taken from reference TRBV5-6 and TRBJ1-5): DAGVTQSPTHLIKTRGQQVTLRCSPKSGHDTVSWYQQALGQGPQFIFQYYEEEERQRGNFPDRFSGHQFPNYSSELNVNALLLGDSALYLCASSTGQGRFNQPQHFGDGTRLSIL.

This rearrangement joins TRBV7-8 to TRBJ2-1, with D unclear. The CDR3 sequence is 13 residues long. V was pared by 5 bases and J by 13 bases, with 18 bases between. The germline CDR1 and CDR2 sequences are SGHVS and FQNEAQ. The CDR3 loop reads CASSPQTYLGQFF. In nucleotides, the CDR3 is TGTGCCAGCAGCCCCCAGACTTATTTAGGACAGTTCTTC.

The CDR3 region is CASSPRWSSGNTIYF. CDR3 sequence (DNA): TGTGCCAGCTCACCACGTTGGAGCTCTGGAAACACCATATATTTT. The chain has TRBV18 and TRBJ1-3; D is unclear. This CDR3 contains 15 residues. Germline CDR1 KGHSH, CDR2 LQKENI. Trimming took off 1 base at V and 0 bases at J, with 7 bases between the two ends. Using reference TRBV18 and TRBJ1-3 for the parts outside the CDR3, the full variable domain is NAGVMQNPRHLVRRRGQEARLRCSPMKGHSHVYWYRQLPEEGLKFMVYLQKENIIDESGMPKERFSAEFPKEGPSILRIQQVVRGDSAAYFCASSPRWSSGNTIYFGEGSWLTVV.